These T cell receptor beta chains were read from a single sample in a study of T-cell memory formation after mild COVID-19. TCRdb reprocessed the 5' RACE reads via MiXCR and lists one record per CDR3 protein. The profile covers around 320,000 distinct CDR3 sequences, with just under 20% appearing a single time and under 25% taken by the ten largest. The sequenced sample consisted of PBMCs or a T cell subset sorted from them (not recorded which). The receptors come from a man younger than 30 who had mild COVID-19 (a few samples of this study predate the infection). Cell type and time point are not known. Both conserved end residues are part of each CDR3. D genes are given only for firm matches. Some rows mark clone size as missing; the rest say once, few, many or name a class of expanded clone.

j_call | v_call | cdr3_length | clone_size | d_call | cdr3_aa | cdr3_nt
TRBJ2-2 | TRBV6-1 | 14 | - | - | CASTRGTDTGELFF | TGTGCCAGCACTAGGGGGACCGACACCGGGGAGCTGTTTTTT
TRBJ2-3 | TRBV5-1 | 15 | - | - | CASSLRGAPTDTQYF | TGCGCCAGCAGCCTTCGGGGGGCTCCCACAGATACGCAGTATTTT
TRBJ2-3 | TRBV4-3 | 16 | - | - | CASSQDQWRGADTQYF | TGCGCCAGCAGCCAAGATCAGTGGCGGGGTGCAGATACGCAGTATTTT
TRBJ1-1 | TRBV20-1 | 15 | - | - | CSASGGADMNTEAFF | TGCAGTGCTAGCGGGGGGGCCGATATGAACACTGAAGCTTTCTTT
TRBJ1-1 | TRBV6-1 | 15 | few | - | CASSEWVHMNTEAFF | TGTGCCAGCAGTGAATGGGTCCATATGAACACTGAAGCTTTCTTT
TRBJ1-1 | TRBV3-1 | 15 | few | - | CASSLRRGKNTEAFF | TGTGCCAGCAGCCTACGGAGGGGTAAGAACACTGAAGCCTTCTTT
TRBJ1-6 | TRBV7-2 | 15 | - | - | CASSRGGTDNSPLHF | TGTGCCAGCAGTCGGGGCGGCACGGATAATTCACCCCTCCACTTT
TRBJ1-3 | TRBV9 | 15 | - | - | CASSGGIHSGNTIYF | TGTGCCAGCAGCGGAGGCATCCACTCTGGAAACACCATATATTTT
TRBJ1-1 | TRBV5-1 | 17 | - | TRBD1 | CASSLPRTGDTNTEAFF | TGCGCCAGCAGCTTGCCCCGGACAGGGGATACGAACACTGAAGCTTTCTTT
TRBJ1-2 | TRBV6-5 | 18 | few | - | CASSYWGFGDGDNYGYTF | TGTGCCAGCAGTTACTGGGGATTTGGGGACGGCGATAACTATGGCTACACCTTC
TRBJ2-1 | TRBV24-1 | 18 | - | TRBD2 | CATSDSLAGSHSYNEQFF | TGTGCCACCAGTGATTCACTAGCGGGGTCCCACTCCTACAATGAGCAGTTCTTC
TRBJ2-3 | TRBV7-3 | 14 | few | TRBD2 | CASSIRGGTDTQYF | TGTGCCAGCAGCATCCGCGGGGGGACAGATACGCAGTATTTT
TRBJ2-5 | TRBV6-5 | 17 | few | TRBD2 | CASSYFQSAGGQETQYF | TGTGCCAGCAGTTACTTTCAATCAGCGGGGGGTCAAGAGACCCAGTACTTC
TRBJ2-5 | TRBV5-1 | 14 | few | - | CATGSGWGQETQYF | TGCGCCACCGGAAGCGGCTGGGGACAAGAGACCCAGTACTTC
TRBJ1-4 | TRBV6-5 | 15 | - | - | CASSYLLGGPGKLFF | TGTGCCAGCAGCTACCTCCTGGGGGGGCCAGGAAAACTGTTTTTT
TRBJ2-3 | TRBV5-1 | 14 | - | - | CASSQEGGEDTQYF | TGCGCCAGCAGCCAGGAGGGGGGGGAAGATACGCAGTATTTT
TRBJ2-5 | TRBV9 | 14 | - | - | CASSVGGVQETQYF | TGTGCCAGCAGCGTAGGAGGAGTCCAAGAGACCCAGTACTTC
TRBJ2-5 | TRBV29-1 | 12 | - | TRBD2 | CSGGGLGETQYF | TGCAGCGGGGGGGGATTGGGAGAGACCCAGTACTTC
TRBJ2-1 | TRBV5-5 | 13 | - | - | CASSSDTWGEQFF | TGTGCCAGCAGCTCGGACACCTGGGGGGAGCAGTTCTTC
TRBJ2-1 | TRBV12-3/TRBV12-4 | 14 | medium-sized | TRBD2 | CASSLGGGYNEQFF | TGTGCCAGCAGTTTGGGCGGGGGGTACAATGAGCAGTTCTTC
TRBJ1-6 | TRBV7-9 | 15 | - | - | CASSLPLGVPSPLHF | TGTGCCAGCAGCTTACCCTTGGGGGTCCCTTCACCCCTCCACTTT
TRBJ2-3 | TRBV24-1 | 14 | few | - | CATSDGQAAGTQYF | TGTGCCACCAGTGACGGGCAGGCCGCGGGTACGCAGTATTTT
TRBJ1-2 | TRBV18 | 13 | - | - | CASSEDSLYAYTF | TGTGCCAGCTCTGAGGACAGCTTATATGCCTACACCTTC
TRBJ2-3 | TRBV12-3/TRBV12-4 | 14 | few | TRBD2 | CASSFSGGKNTQYF | TGTGCCAGCAGTTTCTCGGGGGGGAAGAATACGCAGTATTTT
TRBJ2-3 | TRBV5-1 | 13 | many | - | CASSLVPTDTQYF | TGCGCCAGCAGCTTGGTACCCACAGATACGCAGTATTTT
TRBJ1-3 | TRBV7-9 | 11 | few | - | CASSLRHTIYF | TGTGCCAGCAGCTTAAGGCACACCATATATTTT
TRBJ2-3 | TRBV7-6 | 14 | few | - | CASSFGPRSDTQYF | TGTGCCAGCAGCTTCGGACCAAGGTCGGATACGCAGTATTTT
TRBJ2-2 | TRBV4-1 | 14 | few | - | CASSWNPNTGELFF | TGCGCCAGCAGCTGGAACCCGAACACCGGGGAGCTGTTTTTT
TRBJ1-1 | TRBV5-4 | 15 | - | - | CASSYGGVGDTEAFF | TGTGCCAGCAGCTACGGGGGAGTGGGGGACACTGAAGCTTTCTTT
TRBJ2-7 | TRBV6-2/TRBV6-3 | 16 | - | TRBD2 | CASTPRGTSGSYEQYF | TGTGCCAGCACCCCCCGGGGGACTAGCGGATCCTACGAGCAGTACTTC
TRBJ2-2 | TRBV19 | 13 | - | - | CASSWRGGGELFF | TGTGCCAGCTCGTGGCGAGGCGGCGGGGAGCTGTTTTTT
TRBJ2-3 | TRBV6-1 | 16 | few | TRBD1 | CASSEVGTGVIHTQYF | TGTGCCAGCAGTGAAGTAGGGACAGGGGTTATTCATACGCAGTATTTT
TRBJ2-2 | TRBV27 | 16 | - | TRBD2 | CASSPTTSGVTGELFF | TGTGCCAGCAGTCCGACCACTAGCGGGGTCACCGGGGAGCTGTTTTTT
TRBJ2-7 | TRBV2 | 11 | many | - | CAGQSSYEQYF | TGTGCCGGCCAGAGTTCCTACGAGCAGTACTTC
TRBJ1-4 | TRBV7-6 | 12 | - | - | CASSLGREKLFF | TGTGCCAGCAGCTTAGGGCGTGAAAAACTGTTTTTT